These 7 T cell receptor beta chains share one sample of origin, sequenced in a study of T cell repertoires in cytomegalovirus infection. TCRdb independently ran MiXCR on the reads; one entry per CDR3 protein. The sample consists of fewer than 950,000 distinct CDR3 sequences, roughly 33% of them appearing once. These TCRs' antigens remain unknown. Sequencing was performed on cultured CD8+ T cells from PBMCs, taken from culture after CMV antigen stimulation. The receptors stem from a human donor in good health (CMV status not recorded). Some clones in this sample may be carry-over from other donors' samples.

On this clonotype: This may stem from a read error, because a much larger clone lies one nucleotide away. This sequence joins TRBV6-1 and TRBJ1-1; possible D gene TRBD1, 6 bases. In germline, CDR1 is MNHNS, CDR2 SASEGT. The CDR3 loop spans 14 amino acids. The CDR3 region is CASSERGALPEVFF. The CDR3 DNA reads as TGTGCCAGCAGTGAACGGGGGGCCTTGCCTGAAGTTTTCTTT.

The chain couples TRBV4-2 to TRBJ2-7; 7 positions agree with TRBD1. Germline V gene sequence: CDR1 LGHNA, CDR2 YNFKEQ. With V trimmed by 4 bases and J by 2 bases, 5 bases remained unmatched. There are 14 residues in the CDR3. For the CDR3, the DNA is TGTGCCAGCAGCCCCGGGACAGCAGCCTACGAGCAGTACTTC. It specifies CASSPGTAAYEQYF.

The chain joins TRBV19 to TRBJ1-1; a possible D gene is TRBD1 (5 bases). Germline assignment: CDR1 LNHDA and CDR2 SQIVND (reference sequence). This CDR3 spans 14 amino acids. V was trimmed by 10 bases and J by 0 bases, leaving 15 bases between them. CDR3 loop: CATSPGRLNTEAFF. The CDR3, as DNA: TGTGCCACCTCTCCGGGACGGTTGAACACTGAAGCTTTCTTT.

The V gene is TRBV12-3 or TRBV12-4, the J gene TRBJ1-2; no clear D gene. This CDR3 has 15 amino acids. Trimming took 6 bases from V and 4 from J, leaving 18 bases between them. CDR3 sequence: CASSITTASVYGYTF. Written as DNA, the CDR3 is TGTGCCAGCAGCATTACAACGGCATCCGTCTATGGCTACACCTTC.

This clonotype came up a few times. The chain is built from TRBV20-1 and TRBJ2-1; no reliable D call. Trimming cost V 0 bases and J 3 bases, with 12 bases left between them. Germline-derived CDR1 and CDR2 are DFQATT and SNEGSKA (reference sequence). This CDR3 is 15 amino acids long. The CDR3, as DNA: TGCAGTGCTAGAGATAGTTTAGTGATCTACAATGAGCAGTTCTTC. Amino acids: CSARDSLVIYNEQFF.

A single count supports this clonotype. The chain joins TRBV6-8 to TRBJ1-1, with D unresolved. Trimming took off 8 bases at V and 1 base at J, with 5 bases between the two ends. CDR1 and CDR2 (germline): MNHGY, SAAAGT. The CDR3 runs to 11 residues. In DNA form, the CDR3 reads TGTGCCAGCTTCGGGAACACTGAAGCTTTCTTT. Translated, it gives CASFGNTEAFF.

A few counts support this clonotype. The CDR3 here is CASSQSTRSSTDTQYF. The CDR3 DNA sequence: TGCGCCAGCAGCCAGTCAACAAGGAGCTCCACAGATACGCAGTATTTT. The chain links TRBV4-3 to TRBJ2-3; D remains ambiguous. Trimming cost V 3 bases and J 2 bases, with 15 bases left between them. CDR3 length: 16 residues. The V gene's germline CDR1 is LGHNA and CDR2 YSLEER.